The clone carrying this TCR beta chain has more than one count but fewer than ten. Its antigen is as yet unknown. This sample was taken from a study of beta chain features in type 1 diabetes. As every portion of the isolated RNA was reverse transcribed, the sequencing read expressed TCRB transcripts. Clones were sequenced by immunoSEQ multiplex PCR, and TCRdb holds only the in-frame ones, with some missing. The sample has about 160,000 clones, 8% to 9.5% seen once; the top ten hold approximately 0.54%. The CDR3 consists of 19 residues. The germline V gene has CDR1 MGHRA and CDR2 YSYEKL. J lost 10 bases, V lost 0 bases, and 14 bases had no gene match. General study results and limits: The study found moderately but significantly shorter TCRB CDR3s in all four CD4+ subsets of Type 1 diabetes patients. More deletions and fewer insertions at VDJ junctions were seen in type 1 diabetes patients. Naive, central memory and Treg TCRB repertoires seemed to resemble each other more closely in patients than they did in healthy donors. Whether TCRB rearrangement is influenced by HLA type was left unresolved in this analysis.

The TCR sequence derives from a woman aged 18-29 years with type 1 diabetes. The specimen sequenced was central memory CD4+ T cells from blood. V is TRBV4-1 and J is TRBJ2-1, with 14 bases fitting TRBD2. The CDR3: CASSQDLGLRTSGGSEQFF. The CDR3 DNA is TGCGCCAGCAGCCAAGATCTCGGTTTACGGACTAGCGGGGGGTCGGAGCAGTTCTTC.